This T cell receptor (beta chain) was identified during a study of blood T cell repertoires in COVID-19. Turning to the study itself: Material from acute and convalescent COVID-19 was sourced from the United States, Italy and Spain. From T cells, B-cell-depleted T cells, or PBMCs came the material, which was cDNA or gDNA.

This CDR3 is 15 amino acids long. Germline assignment: CDR1 SGHDT and CDR2 YYEEEE. V gave up 0 bases and J gave up 5 bases, with 12 bases separating them. Original processing notes: Reference gene primer amplification yielded estimated nucleated cell counts. Produced via immunoSEQ multiplex PCR; TCRdb's table is partial and in-frame only. V and J calls and clone size are those listed in that table; D and trimming were worked out from the DNA. Among about 75,000 clones, approximately 80% were seen once, and the ten largest hold around 20%. J is TRBJ1-5 and V is TRBV5-6; D may be TRBD1 (5 bases). Sample: peripheral blood. This receptor was obtained from a woman in her fifties or sixties with acute or convalescent COVID-19. CDR3 sequence reads: CASSLAVQGYQPQHF. In DNA form, the CDR3 reads TGTGCCAGCAGCTTGGCGGTTCAGGGATATCAGCCCCAGCATTTT.